The entry that follows covers one T cell receptor (beta chain) sequence. In the original analysis: It was from reference gene primer amplification that nucleated cell counts were estimated. Only in-frame clones appear in the TCRdb table, and some are missing; sequencing was by immunoSEQ multiplex PCR. V and J calls and clone size are those listed in that table; D and trimming were worked out from the DNA. The repertoire has some 180,000 clones, approximately 84% of them found once; the top ten carry approximately 7.1%. The data originate from a study of blood T cell repertoires in COVID-19. Study-level information: From the United States, Italy and Spain came samples of acute and convalescent COVID-19.

Germline V gene sequence: CDR1 SNHLY, CDR2 FYNNEI. This CDR3 has 14 residues. V shed 11 bases, J shed 6 bases, and the junction held 10 bases outside the gene matches. This clonotype originated in a human donor in a cohort sampled during active COVID-19. The chain combines TRBV2 with TRBJ1-5; 10 bases fit TRBD1. Material: peripheral blood. The CDR3 reads CACKGQGNSQPQHF. CDR3 nucleotide sequence: TGTGCCTGCAAGGGACAGGGGAATAGTCAGCCCCAGCATTTT.